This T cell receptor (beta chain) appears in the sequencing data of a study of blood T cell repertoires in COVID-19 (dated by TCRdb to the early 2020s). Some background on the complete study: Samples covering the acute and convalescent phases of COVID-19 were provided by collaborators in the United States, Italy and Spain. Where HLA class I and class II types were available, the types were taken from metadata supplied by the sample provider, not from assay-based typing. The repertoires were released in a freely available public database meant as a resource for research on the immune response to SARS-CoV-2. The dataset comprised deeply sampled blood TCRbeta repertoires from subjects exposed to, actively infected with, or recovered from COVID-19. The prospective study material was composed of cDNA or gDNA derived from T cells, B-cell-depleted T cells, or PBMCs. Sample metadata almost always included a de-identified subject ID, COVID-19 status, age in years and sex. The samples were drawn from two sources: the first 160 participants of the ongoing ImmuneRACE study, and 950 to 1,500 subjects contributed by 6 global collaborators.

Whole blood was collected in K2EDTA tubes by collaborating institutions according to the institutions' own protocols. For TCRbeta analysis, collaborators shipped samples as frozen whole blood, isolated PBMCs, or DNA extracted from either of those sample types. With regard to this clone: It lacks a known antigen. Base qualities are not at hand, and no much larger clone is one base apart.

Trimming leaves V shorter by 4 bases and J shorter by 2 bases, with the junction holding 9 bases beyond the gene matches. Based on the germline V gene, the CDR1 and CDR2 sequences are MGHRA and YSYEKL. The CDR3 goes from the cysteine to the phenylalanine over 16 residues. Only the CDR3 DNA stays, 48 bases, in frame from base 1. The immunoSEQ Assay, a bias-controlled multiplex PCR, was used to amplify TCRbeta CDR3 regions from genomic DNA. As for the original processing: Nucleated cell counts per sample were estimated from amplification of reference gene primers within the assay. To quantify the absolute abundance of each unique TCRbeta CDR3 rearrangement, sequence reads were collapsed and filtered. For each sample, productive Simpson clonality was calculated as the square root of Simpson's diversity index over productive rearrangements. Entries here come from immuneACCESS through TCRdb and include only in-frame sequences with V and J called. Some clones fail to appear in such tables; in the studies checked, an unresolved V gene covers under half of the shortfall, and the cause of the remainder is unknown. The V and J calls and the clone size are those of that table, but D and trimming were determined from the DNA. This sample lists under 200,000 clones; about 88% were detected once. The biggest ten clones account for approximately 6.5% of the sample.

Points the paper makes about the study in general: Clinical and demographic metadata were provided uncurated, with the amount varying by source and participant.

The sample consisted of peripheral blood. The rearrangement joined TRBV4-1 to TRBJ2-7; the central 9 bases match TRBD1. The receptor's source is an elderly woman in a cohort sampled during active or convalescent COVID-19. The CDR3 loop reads CASSRIRDRDTYEQYF. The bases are TGCGCCAGCAGCCGTATCCGGGACAGGGACACCTACGAGCAGTACTTC.